This T cell receptor beta chain was identified during a study of T-cell memory formation after mild COVID-19. Overall study findings and caveats: Shrinking CD4+ clones resided mostly in CM and EM, and CD8+ ones in EMRA.

Trimming removed 5 bases at V and 5 bases at J, with 19 bases between. The germline V gene has CDR1 MGHRA and CDR2 YSYEKL. The CDR3 has 15 amino acids. TCR alpha and TCR beta cDNA libraries with sample barcodes and UMIs came from 5'RACE using constant-segment primers. TCRdb analysed the 5' RACE reads with MiXCR anew, one entry per CDR3 protein. The sample consists of 400,000 to 500,000 distinct CDR3 sequences, more than 15% of them appearing once. About this clonotype itself: Antigen: not known.

The source material was PBMCs or a T cell subset sorted from them (not recorded which). The receptor's source is a man between 18 and 29 years old who had mild COVID-19 (a few samples of this study predate the infection). Cell type and time point are not known. J is TRBJ2-7 and V is TRBV4-1, with a tentative D call TRBD1 (8 bases). The CDR3 DNA reads as TGCGCCAGCAGCTATGGACAGGGAGGGGAGAACGAGCAGTACTTC. Translated: CASSYGQGGENEQYF.